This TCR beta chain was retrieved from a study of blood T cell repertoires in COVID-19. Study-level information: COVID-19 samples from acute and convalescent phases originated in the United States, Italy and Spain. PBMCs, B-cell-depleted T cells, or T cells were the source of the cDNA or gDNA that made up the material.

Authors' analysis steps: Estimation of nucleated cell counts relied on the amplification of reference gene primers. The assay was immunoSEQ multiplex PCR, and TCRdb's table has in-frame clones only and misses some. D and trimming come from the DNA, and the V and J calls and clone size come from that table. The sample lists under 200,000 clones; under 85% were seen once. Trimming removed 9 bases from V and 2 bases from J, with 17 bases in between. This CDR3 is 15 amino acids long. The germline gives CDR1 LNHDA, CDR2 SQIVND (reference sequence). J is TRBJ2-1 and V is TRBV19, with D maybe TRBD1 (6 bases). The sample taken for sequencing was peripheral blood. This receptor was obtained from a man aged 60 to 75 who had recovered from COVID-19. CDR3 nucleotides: TGTGCCAGCCACCTACAGGGTTCTACCTACAATGAGCAGTTCTTC. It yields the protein CASHLQGSTYNEQFF.